This T cell receptor (beta chain) was sequenced during a study of T cell responses to AZD1222 COVID-19 vaccine. Generated by immunoSEQ multiplex PCR, the TCRdb table keeps only in-frame clones and is missing some. The sample lists fewer than 150,000 clones, 90% seen once, with 3.4% in the top ten. The sequencing here drew on peripheral blood, taken on day 0 of AZD1222 vaccination. The sequence derives from an adult in good health.

CDR3 coding DNA: TGTGCCACCAGTGACCCTAACCTTGAAAATGAGCAGTTCTTC. This encodes CATSDPNLENEQFF. The V call is TRBV24-1, the J call TRBJ2-1; D call uncertain. Trimming left V 4 bases short and J 7 bases short, with 13 bases between. This CDR3 is built from 14 residues. Germline CDR1 KGHDR, CDR2 SFDVKD.